Shown below are 7 T cell receptor beta chains from a single sample sequenced in a study of metastatic and nonmetastatic thyroid tumors. Not a single patient had been given any form of treatment at any point before undergoing thyroid surgery. MiXCR reprocessed the PCR reads for TCRdb. The sample records about 39,000 clones, 19% being singletons. Sequenced sample: blood. The receptors were gathered from a female donor with papillary thyroid cancer or a benign thyroid nodule (not recorded which). Some clones in this sample may be carry-over from other donors' samples.

This sequence joins TRBV20-1 and TRBJ1-1, with D possibly matching TRBD1 (6 bases). The ends were cut back, 8 bases at V and 0 bases at J, with 19 bases in the middle. CDR3 length equals 15 residues. Per germline, CDR1 DFQATT and CDR2 SNEGSKA (reference sequence). CDR3 amino acids: CSPTRDRFLNTEAFF. Here the CDR3 DNA reads TGCAGTCCGACACGAGACAGGTTTTTGAACACTGAAGCTTTCTTT.

This clone has ten or more counts. A much bigger clone sits one base away, suggesting this may be a read error. This rearrangement joins TRBV7-8 to TRBJ2-7; no clear D. The CDR3 is 14 amino acids. Germline values: CDR1 SGHVS, CDR2 FQNEAQ. The CDR3, as DNA: TGTGTCAGCAGCTTAGTAGCCGGGTTCTACGAGCAGTACTTC. As protein: CVSSLVAGFYEQYF.

This clone was seen ten or more times. This chain joins TRBV29-1 and TRBJ2-5, with 11 bases matching TRBD1. Trimming at V came to 7 bases and at J to 4 bases, leaving 8 bases not matched to a gene. The CDR3 is 14 amino acids. CDR1 SQVTM and CDR2 ANQGSEA come from the germline V gene. The CDR3 reads CSAAFGTGGETQYF. The DNA of the CDR3 is TGCAGCGCCGCCTTTGGGACAGGGGGAGAGACCCAGTACTTC.

This clone was observed a single time. The V and J genes are TRBV19 and TRBJ2-7; 8 bases match TRBD2. The V segment lost 3 bases and the J segment 0 bases; nucleotides outside the gene matches: 13. Germline CDR1 reads LNHDA; CDR2 reads SQIVND (reference sequence). The CDR3 is 18 amino acids. The CDR3 loop reads CASSMGIGAGATSYEQYF. CDR3 nucleotide sequence: TGTGCCAGTAGTATGGGGATTGGAGCGGGAGCGACCTCCTACGAGCAGTACTTC.

This clone came up many times. This rearrangement joins TRBV20-1 to TRBJ2-7; possible D gene TRBD2, 6 bases. The V gene lost 2 bases and the J gene lost 3 bases, with 17 bases spanning the gap. CDR1 and CDR2 (germline): DFQATT, SNEGSKA (reference sequence). The CDR3 covers 15 residues. As DNA, the CDR3 is TGCAGTGCTAGACCGGACACAGGAGGGGTCTACGAGCAGTACTTC. Residues: CSARPDTGGVYEQYF.

This clone showed up many times. V and J are TRBV11-1 and TRBJ2-3, with 7 bases lining up with TRBD1. This CDR3 region has 16 residues. J lost 1 base, V lost 6 bases, and 10 bases had no gene match. From germline, CDR1 is SGHAT and CDR2 FQDESV (reference sequence). CDR3 sequence reads: CASRSYRGRGTDTQYF. The CDR3 coding sequence is TGTGCCAGCAGAAGCTACAGGGGAAGGGGCACAGATACGCAGTATTTT.

This clone was observed a few times. This chain links TRBV15 with TRBJ2-7; D not certain. The V end was cut by 3 bases, the J end by 1 base, with 10 bases between. Germline loops: CDR1 LNHNV, CDR2 YYDKDF (reference sequence). CDR3 length: 14 residues. The CDR3 nucleotides are TGTGCCACCAGCAGCACGGTACATTCCTACGAGCAGTACTTC. Residues: CATSSTVHSYEQYF.